This T cell receptor (beta chain) was found in a study of blood T cell repertoires in COVID-19 (dated by TCRdb to 2018 to 2021). With respect to the entire study: The collaborator samples originated in the United States, Italy and Spain and spanned the acute and convalescent phases of COVID-19. Samples were obtained from the ongoing ImmuneRACE study (first 160 participants) and from some 1,300 subjects provided by 6 global collaborators. The repertoires were released in a freely available public database meant as a resource for research on the immune response to SARS-CoV-2. HLA class I and class II types, where available, came from metadata supplied by the sample provider rather than from assay-based typing. Nearly every sample came with metadata listing a de-identified subject ID, COVID-19 status, age in years and sex. Subjects who had been exposed to COVID-19, were actively infected with it, or had recovered from it provided the deeply sampled blood TCRbeta repertoires that made up the dataset. The prospective study material was composed of cDNA or gDNA derived from T cells, B-cell-depleted T cells, or PBMCs. Broader findings and caveats from the paper: How much clinical and demographic metadata was included differed by source and by participant, and the metadata was provided uncurated.

Concerning this clone itself: Its antigen remains unidentified. Base qualities are not provided; no much larger clone lies one nucleotide away.

Compared with germline, V lacks 0 bases and J lacks 4 bases; bases without a gene match: 3. Spanning cysteine to phenylalanine, the CDR3 consists of 16 amino acids. The retained sequence is limited to the CDR3, 48 bases, with the frame set at the first base. The immunoSEQ Assay, a bias-controlled multiplex PCR, was used to amplify TCRbeta CDR3 regions from genomic DNA. Processing in the source paper ran as follows. Nucleated cell counts per sample were estimated from amplification of reference gene primers within the assay. To quantify the absolute abundance of each unique TCRbeta CDR3 rearrangement, sequence reads were collapsed and filtered. Productive Simpson clonality was computed per sample as the square root of Simpson's diversity index over productive rearrangements. TCRdb took this table from immuneACCESS and kept in-frame rearrangements with V and J called. Such tables lack part of the clones; where checked against another copy, unresolved V genes explain under half of the gap, and the rest is unexplained. D and trimming come from the DNA, and the V and J calls and clone size come from that table. The sample includes 80,000 to 100,000 clones, with nearly 90% observed a single time. The top ten constitute about 4.2% of the sample.

The collaborating institutions used their own protocols to collect whole blood in K2EDTA tubes. For TCRbeta analysis, collaborators shipped samples in one of three forms: frozen whole blood, isolated PBMCs, or DNA extracted from either of those sample types. Sequenced material: peripheral blood. The receptor comes from a man between 65 and 85 years old with acute or convalescent COVID-19. Here the chain combines TRBV23-1 and TRBJ2-2; the central 9 bases match TRBD1. TRBV23-1 is an ORF, with its function uncertain. DNA sequence: TGCGCCAGCAGTCAATCAGGACAGGGGAGCACCGGGGAGCTGTTTTTT. It encodes CASSQSGQGSTGELFF.